Presented here are 26 T cell receptor beta chains from one specimen sequenced in a study of CD8 T cells in ankylosing spondylitis (TCRdb year 2017). The library was generated by 5' RACE. Sequencing relied on an Illumina HiSeq 2500. TCRdb redid the processing of the public reads, applying fastp at Q25 and MiXCR, and retained in-frame beta chains. Identical CDR3 protein sequences are pooled into one entry, listed with their most common genes and DNA. A total of about 130,000 distinct CDR3 sequences appear in this sample, around 9% of them only once. The biggest ten clones account for about 3.3% of the sample. The sequenced sample consisted of blood, either unsorted or a sorted T cell fraction (not recorded which). The receptors here all came from a male donor with ankylosing spondylitis or in good health (not recorded which).

The chain uses TRBV5-1 and TRBJ2-3; the match to TRBD1 covers 8 bases. Germline V gives CDR1 SGHRS, CDR2 YFSETQ. The trim removed 0 bases at V and 6 bases at J, leaving 9 bases unmatched. CDR3 size: 16 residues. As DNA, the CDR3 is TGCGCCAGCAGCTTGGCCCCTGGACAGGGAATGGATACGCAGTATTTT. The encoded protein is CASSLAPGQGMDTQYF.

The sample holds many counts of this clonotype. This chain joins TRBV7-9 and TRBJ2-7; D remains unclear. Trimming removed 4 bases from V and 4 bases from J, with 11 bases in between. Germline CDR1 reads SEHNR; CDR2 reads FQNEAQ (reference sequence). The CDR3 spans 13 residues. The CDR3 DNA reads as TGTGCCAGCAGCTCCCCTGGACCTTACGAGCAGTACTTC. Protein sequence: CASSSPGPYEQYF.

At least ten counts were recorded for this clonotype. The chain has TRBV20-1 and TRBJ2-4; D gene uncertain. Germline loops: CDR1 DFQATT, CDR2 SNEGSKA (reference sequence). Trimming stripped 5 bases from V and 7 bases from J, with 12 bases between. CDR3 length: 12 residues. In DNA, the CDR3 is TGCAGTGCTGGCGGCTCCGTCAACATTCAGTACTTC. Its translation is CSAGGSVNIQYF.

This clonotype has ten or more counts. For the CDR3, the DNA is TGTGCCAGCCCACACGAAAACATTCAGTACTTC. Translation gives CASPHENIQYF. This chain joins TRBV28 and TRBJ2-4; D remains unclear. CDR3 length: 11 amino acids. Germline CDR1 reads MDHEN; CDR2 reads SYDVKM. V was trimmed by 8 bases and J by 5 bases, leaving 7 bases between them.

This clonotype was counted only a few times. This chain joins TRBV6-2 or TRBV6-3 and TRBJ2-7; the D call may be TRBD1 or TRBD2 (6 bases each). Trimming shortened V by 2 bases and J by 3 bases, and 14 bases separated the two germline ends. The CDR3 contains 15 residues. Germline CDR1 MNHEY, CDR2 SVGEGT. The CDR3 loop reads CASSYPDGGGYEQYF. DNA of the CDR3: TGTGCCAGCAGTTACCCGGACGGGGGCGGCTACGAGCAGTACTTC.

This clonotype showed up many times. The CDR3 protein is CATSRDGRAIGNTIYF. For the CDR3, the DNA is TGTGCCACCAGCAGAGATGGCAGGGCGATTGGAAACACCATATATTTT. The chain links TRBV15 to TRBJ1-3, with D maybe TRBD1 (5 bases). This CDR3 is 16 amino acids long. With 0 bases removed from V and 3 bases from J, the gap between germline ends came to 12 bases. In germline, CDR1 is LNHNV, CDR2 YYDKDF (reference sequence).

This chain links TRBV20-1 with TRBJ2-4; D is undetermined. This CDR3 is 12 amino acids long. The V gene's germline CDR1 is DFQATT and CDR2 SNEGSKA (reference sequence). The V end lost 7 bases, the J end lost 3 bases, and 10 bases lay between the germline ends. The CDR3 sequence: CSVGLDKNIQYF. In DNA form, the CDR3 reads TGCAGTGTCGGGTTGGACAAAAACATTCAGTACTTC.

This clonotype was observed a few times. The chain recombines TRBV20-1 with TRBJ2-3, with 11 bases matching TRBD2. From germline, CDR1 is DFQATT and CDR2 SNEGSKA (reference sequence). The CDR3 runs 14 residues. With 3 bases clipped from V and 5 bases from J, the junction kept 4 bases outside the gene matches. The CDR3 is CSARTSGVRDTQYF. DNA for the CDR3: TGCAGTGCTAGGACTAGCGGGGTTCGAGATACGCAGTATTTT.

This clonotype was detected ten times or more. This chain joins TRBV7-2 and TRBJ2-1; TRBD1 aligns across 7 bases. The ends lost 5 bases at V and 5 bases at J; junction bases unmatched: 6. Germline CDR1 reads SGHTA; CDR2 reads FQGNSA. The CDR3 has 14 residues. This CDR3 is CASSQQGRDNEQFF. The CDR3 DNA is TGTGCCAGCAGCCAACAGGGGCGGGACAATGAGCAGTTCTTC.

The gene calls are TRBV7-9 and TRBJ2-5, with 11 nucleotides matching TRBD2. Germline trimming cut 2 bases from V and 5 bases from J; bases unmatched to any gene: 10. CDR1 and CDR2 (germline): SEHNR, FQNEAQ (reference sequence). The length of the CDR3 is 17 residues. The chain's CDR3 is CASSLWSSGRALETQYF. The CDR3 nucleotides read TGTGCCAGCAGCTTATGGAGTAGCGGGAGGGCCTTGGAGACCCAGTACTTC.

This clonotype was seen repeatedly, ten times or more. V usage is TRBV7-9 and J usage is TRBJ2-7; 10 nucleotides agree with TRBD1. This CDR3 contains 15 residues. The ends lost 2 bases at V and 3 bases at J; junction bases unmatched: 4. CDR1 SEHNR and CDR2 FQNEAQ come from the germline V gene (reference sequence). This CDR3 is CASSLTGQGYYEQYF. The CDR3 coding sequence is TGTGCCAGCAGCTTAACGGGACAGGGGTACTACGAGCAGTACTTC.

The chain uses TRBV28 and TRBJ2-2; no firm D call. Germline CDR1 and CDR2: MDHEN and SYDVKM. This CDR3 has 13 residues. Trimming took off 7 bases at V and 1 base at J, with 7 bases between the two ends. The DNA for the CDR3 is TGTGCCAGCAAGTGGGTGAACACCGGGGAGCTGTTTTTT. The encoded protein is CASKWVNTGELFF. Looking up the rest from reference TRBV28 and TRBJ2-2 gives the full variable domain: DVKVTQSSRYLVKRTGEKVFLECVQDMDHENMFWYRQDPGLGLRLIYFSYDVKMKEKGDIPEGYSVSREKKERFSLILESASTNQTSMYLCASKWVNTGELFFGEGSRLTVL.

At least ten counts were recorded for this clonotype. This sequence joins TRBV11-2 and TRBJ2-1; 10 nucleotides align to TRBD2. Germline V gene lookup returns CDR1 SGHAT and CDR2 FQNNGV. Germline trimming cut 0 bases from V and 5 bases from J; bases unmatched to any gene: 13. The CDR3 loop spans 19 amino acids. The CDR3 loop is CASSLDLMGLAGAHNEQFF. Written as DNA, the CDR3 is TGTGCCAGCAGCTTAGATCTTATGGGTCTAGCGGGAGCTCACAATGAGCAGTTCTTC.

This clonotype was recorded many times. The chain combines TRBV5-5 with TRBJ2-5, with 8 bases that match TRBD1. The J segment lost 5 bases and the V segment lost 2 bases, leaving 11 bases of the junction unmatched. Germline V CDR1 and CDR2: SGHKS, YYEKEE (reference sequence). This CDR3 spans 16 amino acids. The CDR3 DNA reads as TGTGCCAGCAGCTTTAGACAGGGGCCCCTTTTGGAGACCCAGTACTTC. This encodes CASSFRQGPLLETQYF.

The V call is TRBV10-3, the J call TRBJ2-3, with 12 bases identical to TRBD2. This CDR3 contains 15 residues. With 0 bases clipped from V and 5 bases from J, the junction kept 0 bases outside the gene matches. Germline loops: CDR1 ENHRY, CDR2 SYGVKD. In DNA, the CDR3 is TGTGCCATCAGTGAGTCACTAGCGGGAGGAGATACGCAGTATTTT. It is translated as CAISESLAGGDTQYF.

The CDR3 spells CASRLSGTPYEQYF. CDR3 coding DNA: TGCGCCAGCAGACTGAGCGGGACCCCCTACGAGCAGTACTTC. This chain joins TRBV5-1 and TRBJ2-7; TRBD2 matches at 7 bases. This CDR3 has 14 residues. Germline V CDR1 and CDR2: SGHRS, YFSETQ. V was clipped by 5 bases and J by 2 bases; unmatched bases: 7.

This clonotype was detected many times. The rearrangement joins TRBV29-1 to TRBJ2-7, with D perhaps matching TRBD2 (6 bases). The CDR3 contains 12 residues. The germline gives CDR1 SQVTM, CDR2 ANQGSEA. V was shortened by 5 bases and J by 0 bases, with 8 bases between the two germline ends. As DNA, the CDR3 is TGCAGCGTTTACGGGAGCTCCTACGAGCAGTACTTC. Protein: CSVYGSSYEQYF.

This clonotype was observed many times. The J gene is TRBJ1-1, the V gene TRBV3-1, with 7 bases lining up with TRBD1. Germline CDR1 reads LGHDT; CDR2 reads YNNKEL (reference sequence). The junction had 3 bases not matched to a gene; V was cut back by 4 bases and J by 1 base. The CDR3 loop spans 14 amino acids. The CDR3 is CASSLRQGNTEAFF. The CDR3 region has the DNA TGTGCCAGCAGCCTCCGACAGGGGAACACTGAAGCTTTCTTT.

This clonotype was counted many times. The V and J genes are TRBV4-3 and TRBJ2-5; the D is unclear. Germline V CDR1 and CDR2: LGHNA, YSLEER. This CDR3 is 14 amino acids long. Trimming removed 0 bases from V and 3 bases from J, with 8 bases in between. For the CDR3, the DNA is TGCGCCAGCAGCCAAGACCTAGGGAAAGAGACCCAGTACTTC. It translates to CASSQDLGKETQYF.

Ten or more counts support this clonotype. CDR3 bases: TGCAGTGCTTGTCCATATCAAGAGACCCAGTACTTC. Protein sequence: CSACPYQETQYF. This chain links TRBV20-1 with TRBJ2-5; D call uncertain. V lost 5 bases to trimming and J lost 2 bases, with 9 bases between them. The germline gives CDR1 DFQATT, CDR2 SNEGSKA (reference sequence). The CDR3 runs 12 residues.

This clonotype was seen many times. V usage is TRBV6-5 and J usage is TRBJ1-1; the D gene is possibly TRBD1 (5 bases). Germline values: CDR1 MNHEY, CDR2 SVGAGI. The ends were cut back, 2 bases at V and 5 bases at J, with 12 bases in the middle. This CDR3 comprises 14 residues. The CDR3 coding sequence is TGTGCCAGCAGTTACCTAGGGGAGGGGACTGAAGCTTTCTTT. It translates to CASSYLGEGTEAFF.

The gene calls are TRBV29-1 and TRBJ2-5, with a tentative D call TRBD2 (5 bases). This CDR3 has 13 amino acids. CDR1 and CDR2 (germline): SQVTM, ANQGSEA. The germline V and J ends were trimmed by 7 bases and 5 bases, with 17 bases remaining between them. This chain's CDR3 is CSAYIVRGETQYF. In nucleotides, the CDR3 is TGCAGCGCATATATAGTACGAGGGGAGACCCAGTACTTC.

Many counts were recorded for this clonotype. This chain uses TRBV20-1 with TRBJ2-1; 10 nucleotides agree with TRBD2. After removal of 2 bases from V and 5 bases from J, the junction contained 12 bases not matched to a gene. CDR1 DFQATT and CDR2 SNEGSKA come from the germline V gene (reference sequence). The CDR3 is 17 amino acids. The CDR3 sequence is CSARFGSGTSAHNEQFF. The CDR3 DNA reads TGCAGTGCTAGATTCGGTTCCGGGACTAGCGCCCACAATGAGCAGTTCTTC.

This clonotype has only a few counts. The J gene is TRBJ1-6, the V gene TRBV4-1; D gene unclear. The CDR3 is 17 residues long. Germline V CDR1 and CDR2: MGHRA, YSYEKL. Trimming stripped 0 bases from V and 0 bases from J, with 9 bases between. For the CDR3, the DNA is TGCGCCAGCAGCCAAGAAAGCCAGAGCTCCTATAATTCACCCCTCCACTTT. This gives the protein CASSQESQSSYNSPLHF.

This clonotype was seen many times. The chain employs TRBV5-1 and TRBJ2-1; a weak D match, TRBD1 (5 bases). Looked up from germline, CDR1 is SGHRS and CDR2 is YFSETQ. This CDR3 region has 13 residues. V was cut by 1 base and J by 5 bases, with 7 bases left in between. The CDR3 DNA sequence: TGCGCCAGCAGCTTGAACAGGAACAATGAGCAGTTCTTC. Its protein is CASSLNRNNEQFF. Full variable domain (rest looked up from reference TRBV5-1 and TRBJ2-1): KAGVTQTPRYLIKTRGQQVTLSCSPISGHRSVSWYQQTPGQGLQFLFEYFSETQRNKGNFPGRFSGRQFSNSRSEMNVSTLELGDSALYLCASSLNRNNEQFFGPGTRLTVL.

J is TRBJ2-1 and V is TRBV11-3; 10 bases match TRBD2. Germline lookup yields CDR1 SGHNT and CDR2 YENEEA. Trimming took 5 bases from V and 6 from J; bases not matched to a gene: 4. The CDR3 runs to 14 residues. CDR3 nucleotide sequence: TGTGCCAGCAGCCCCGGGACTAGCGCCAATGAGCAGTTCTTC. This codes for CASSPGTSANEQFF.